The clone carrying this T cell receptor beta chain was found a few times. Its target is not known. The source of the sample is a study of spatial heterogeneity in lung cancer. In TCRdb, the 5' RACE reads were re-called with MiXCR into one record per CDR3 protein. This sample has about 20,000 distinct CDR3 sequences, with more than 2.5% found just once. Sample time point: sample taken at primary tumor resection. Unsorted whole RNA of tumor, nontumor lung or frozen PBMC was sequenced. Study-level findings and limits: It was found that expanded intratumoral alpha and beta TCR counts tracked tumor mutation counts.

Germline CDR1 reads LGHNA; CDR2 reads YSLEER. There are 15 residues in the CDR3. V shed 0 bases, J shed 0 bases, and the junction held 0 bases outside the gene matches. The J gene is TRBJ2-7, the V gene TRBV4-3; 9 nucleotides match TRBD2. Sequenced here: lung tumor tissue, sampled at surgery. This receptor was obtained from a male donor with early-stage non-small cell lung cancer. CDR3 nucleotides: TGCGCCAGCAGCCAAGATAGCGGGAGCTCCTACGAGCAGTACTTC. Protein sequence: CASSQDSGSSYEQYF.